This is a list of T cell receptor beta chains from one sample in a study of cytomegalovirus exposure and HLA in healthy donors. Assay used: immunoSEQ multiplex PCR; TCRdb lists only in-frame clones, some missing. The sample contains approximately 120,000 clones, approximately 92% of which appear only once. Source material: PBMCs. The receptors were sampled from a woman aged 18 to 35 in good health and CMV-seronegative. The conserved cysteine and the conserved F or W are not part of the CDR3 here.

CDR3 protein | CDR3 length | V gene
ASSLAGGTDTQY | 12 | TRBV9
ASSLWGGMNTEAF | 13 | TRBV7-6
ASSWETSGFHGALYEQY | 17 | TRBV7-2
ASSHQTGTGNEQY | 13 | TRBV23-1
ASSLDRQSEELF | 12 | TRBV11-2
AWSADSYTDTQY | 12 | TRBV30
ASRIQGVSGGYT | 12 | TRBV28
ASSPGTGATNEKLF | 14 | TRBV18
ASSGTGSSEVTEAF | 14 | TRBV10-2
ASSQAEGLPALEQF | 14 | TRBV4-2
ASNLGGLAGELDTQY | 15 | TRBV28
ASYAGWESTDTQY | 13 | TRBV10-3
AWMRQGIQETQY | 12 | TRBV30
ASSSRTGGRSGGTNVLT | 17 | TRBV9
ATSREILRDEQF | 12 | TRBV15
AISESQGVRAF | 11 | TRBV10-3
ASSVTVGGNTIY | 12 | TRBV5-1
ATSPTGLSGEQY | 12 | TRBV15
ASSSGTGRYEQY | 12 | TRBV27
ASSIGGDQPQH | 11 | TRBV19
SVVPSTYEQY | 10 | TRBV29-1
ASSESFGTGDETQY | 14 | TRBV25-1
ASRAGTRTPNEQF | 13 | TRBV2
ASSYGTGGYEQY | 12 | TRBV5-6
ASSRRGSSYEQY | 12 | TRBV28
ASSIGQGGNQPQH | 13 | TRBV19
ASSLLGGGGVETQY | 14 | TRBV5-1
ASSLIRGEAGELF | 13 | TRBV28
SVATGRDGYT | 10 | TRBV29-1